Presented here are 12 T cell receptor beta chains from one specimen sequenced in a study of glioma-infiltrating T cells after dendritic cell vaccination. The table came from immunoSEQ multiplex PCR; TCRdb's copy has only in-frame clones and leaves some out. Of 80,000 to 95,000 clones listed, 70% to 90% are singletons. Source: blood, taken before dendritic cell vaccination. Source of these receptors: a human donor with glioblastoma.

This clone was counted a few times. The V and J genes are TRBV7-2 and TRBJ2-1; maybe TRBD1 (5 bases). The CDR3 sequence is 12 residues long. V lost 5 bases and J lost 8, with 10 bases in between. CDR1 is SGHTA and CDR2 is FQGNSA in the germline V gene. CDR3 residues: CASSKRGHEQFF. The CDR3 nucleotides read TGTGCCAGCAGCAAAAGGGGCCATGAGCAGTTCTTC.

The J gene is TRBJ1-5, the V gene TRBV7-8; D might be TRBD1 (6 bases). V lost 5 bases, J lost 2 bases, and 10 bases lay in between. The CDR3 is 14 residues long. Germline V lookup: CDR1 SGHVS, CDR2 FQNEAQ. As DNA, the CDR3 is TGTGCCAGCAGCCGAGGACAGCGCAATCAGCCCCAGCATTTT. This sequence encodes CASSRGQRNQPQHF.

Regarding this clone: Other nucleotide sequences in the sample specify the same CDR3. CDR3 amino acids: CASSLTGNTEAFF. The CDR3 DNA reads as TGCGCCAGCAGCTTGACGGGGAACACTGAAGCTTTCTTT. The chain is built from TRBV5-1 and TRBJ1-1; D uncertain. Trimming took 1 base from V and 1 from J, leaving 5 bases between them. The CDR3 contains 13 residues. Germline values: CDR1 SGHRS, CDR2 YFSETQ.

The chain has TRBV5-6 and TRBJ2-3; TRBD2 matches 10 bases. From germline, CDR1 is SGHDT and CDR2 YYEEEE. The ends lost 4 bases at V and 1 base at J; junction bases unmatched: 6. CDR3 size: 16 residues. The CDR3 region has the DNA TGTGCCAGCAGCGTGGAACTAGCGGGACGCACAGATACGCAGTATTTT. Amino acids: CASSVELAGRTDTQYF.

The chain couples TRBV5-1 to TRBJ2-3, with 7 bases matching TRBD2. Germline V CDR1 and CDR2: SGHRS, YFSETQ. Losses at the gene ends were 4 bases for V and 6 bases for J; bases not matched to a gene: 11. The CDR3 consists of 15 residues. CDR3 in amino acids: CASSRDGGFGDTQYF. CDR3 sequence (DNA): TGCGCCAGCAGCCGGGACGGGGGGTTTGGGGATACGCAGTATTTT.

The genes are TRBV5-4 and TRBJ1-4; TRBD1 agrees at 9 bases. In germline, CDR1 is SGHNT, CDR2 YYREEE (reference sequence). The CDR3 is 14 residues long. Losses at the gene ends were 3 bases for V and 7 bases for J; bases not matched to a gene: 4. CDR3 DNA sequence: TGTGCCAGCAGCTGGGGACAGGGCTCTGAAAAACTGTTTTTT. Protein product: CASSWGQGSEKLFF.

This chain joins TRBV6-4 and TRBJ2-4; D possibly corresponds to TRBD1 (5 bases). CDR3 length: 18 residues. V gave up 7 bases and J gave up 1 base, with 23 bases separating them. Germline CDR1 MRHNA, CDR2 SNTAGT. The CDR3, as DNA: TGTGCCAGCATTAGACCCCCTCAGGGAATAAGGGCCAAAAACATTCAGTACTTC. As protein: CASIRPPQGIRAKNIQYF.

The chain recombines TRBV6-5 with TRBJ2-2; the D gene is possibly TRBD2 (5 bases). Germline V gene sequence: CDR1 MNHEY, CDR2 SVGAGI. There are 15 residues in the CDR3. V was trimmed by 0 bases and J by 3 bases, leaving 8 bases between them. The DNA for the CDR3 is TGTGCCAGCAGTTACTCTCAGCGGTACACCGGGGAGCTGTTTTTT. Encoded protein: CASSYSQRYTGELFF.

This sequence joins TRBV10-3 and TRBJ2-5, with D perhaps TRBD2 (6 bases). Trimming shortened V by 6 bases and J by 1 base, and 15 bases separated the two germline ends. This CDR3 has 15 amino acids. Germline V gene sequence: CDR1 ENHRY, CDR2 SYGVKD. CDR3 coding DNA: TGTGCCATCAGCTCTCCTACCGGGGGCCAAGAGACCCAGTACTTC. Translating it yields CAISSPTGGQETQYF.

The chain carries TRBV5-4 and TRBJ1-2; D remains ambiguous. Germline V lookup: CDR1 SGHNT, CDR2 YYREEE (reference sequence). CDR3 length: 13 residues. Trimming removed 0 bases at V and 2 bases at J, with 5 bases between. This CDR3 reads CASSLDNNYGYTF. CDR3 DNA sequence: TGTGCCAGCAGCTTGGACAACAACTATGGCTACACCTTC. Full variable domain (outside the CDR3, taken from reference TRBV5-4 and TRBJ1-2): ETGVTQSPTHLIKTRGQQVTLRCSSQSGHNTVSWYQQALGQGPQFIFQYYREEENGRGNFPPRFSGLQFPNYSSELNVNALELDDSALYLCASSLDNNYGYTFGSGTRLTVV.

This clone was recorded only once. The chain is built from TRBV11-2 and TRBJ1-1; D not certain. The CDR3 contains 14 residues. Germline-derived CDR1 and CDR2 are SGHAT and FQNNGV. V was clipped by 0 bases and J by 11 bases, with 16 bases between them. This CDR3 is CASSLDGRPGGAFF. In nucleotides, the CDR3 is TGTGCCAGCAGCTTAGATGGTAGGCCAGGTGGGGCTTTCTTT.

The gene calls are TRBV7-3 and TRBJ2-5, with TRBD1 identical over 7 bases. CDR1 is SGHTA and CDR2 is FQGTGA in the germline V gene. This CDR3 spans 13 amino acids. V lost 5 bases to trimming and J lost 5 bases; unmatched junction nucleotides: 5. The CDR3 here is CASSRQGRETQYF. The CDR3 nucleotides are TGTGCCAGCAGCCGACAGGGACGCGAGACCCAGTACTTC.